The 24 T cell receptor beta chains given below trace back to one sample, sequenced in a study of CD8 T cell repertoires and HIV-1 epitope variants. The data were produced by immunoSEQ multiplex PCR, yet TCRdb's version contains in-frame clones alone and is incomplete. Of under 100,000 clones listed, roughly 80% are singletons. What was sequenced was uncultured baseline CD8+ T cells from peripheral blood mononuclear cells (PBMCs). The receptors shown here come from a male donor with HIV.

The chain employs TRBV2 and TRBJ1-2, with D possibly TRBD1 on 5 matching bases. CDR1 and CDR2 from the germline V gene are SNHLY and FYNNEI. The CDR3 consists of 13 residues. V lost 6 bases and J 4 bases, leaving 12 bases between the germline ends. Here the CDR3 DNA reads TGTGCCAGCAGGAAGGGACCGCTCTATGGCTACACCTTC. Residues: CASRKGPLYGYTF.

The chain couples TRBV5-1 to TRBJ1-4; no definite D call. CDR3 size: 15 residues. The V gene's germline CDR1 is SGHRS and CDR2 YFSETQ. The V gene lost 0 bases and the J gene lost 4 bases, with 10 bases spanning the gap. The CDR3 nucleotides read TGCGCCAGCAGCTTGGCAGCAGCACATAATGAAAAACTGTTTTTT. Its translation: CASSLAAAHNEKLFF.

J is TRBJ1-5 and V is TRBV19; 7 positions match TRBD1. The CDR3 loop spans 18 amino acids. Germline V gives CDR1 LNHDA, CDR2 SQIVND (reference sequence). J gave up 1 base and V 2 bases, and 11 bases lay outside the gene matches. CDR3 residues: CASSIPLRRGGSNQPQHF. The DNA for the CDR3 is TGTGCCAGTAGTATACCTCTGAGGAGAGGGGGCAGCAATCAGCCCCAGCATTTT.

The chain combines TRBV11-1 with TRBJ1-2, with 10 bases that match TRBD1. The CDR3 runs to 14 residues. Germline CDR1 and CDR2: SGHAT and FQDESV (reference sequence). V lost 3 bases to trimming and J lost 2 bases; unmatched junction nucleotides: 0. Here the CDR3 reads CASSLGQGNYGYTF. CDR3 DNA sequence: TGTGCCAGCAGCTTGGGACAGGGGAACTATGGCTACACCTTC.

The CDR3 region has the DNA TGTGCCATCAGTGAGTCGGAGGCGGTGGGGGGCTACACCTTC. Its protein is CAISESEAVGGYTF. This rearrangement joins TRBV10-3 to TRBJ1-2; D is uncertain. Germline V CDR1 and CDR2: ENHRY, SYGVKD. The CDR3 totals 14 residues. Trimming removed 0 bases at V and 8 bases at J, with 13 bases between.

This clone was detected only a few times. The V gene is TRBV6-1, the J gene TRBJ1-3; D is perhaps TRBD1 (5 bases). The CDR3 length is 16 residues. CDR1 and CDR2 (germline): MNHNS, SASEGT. V lost 7 bases to trimming and J lost 0 bases, with 16 bases between them. The CDR3 DNA follows: TGTGCCAGCACTAAAGCGGGACTCGGCTCTGGAAACACCATATATTTT. Translating gives CASTKAGLGSGNTIYF.

This clone has more than one count but fewer than ten. The chain recombines TRBV5-1 with TRBJ1-4, with TRBD1 matching over 9 bases. CDR1 SGHRS and CDR2 YFSETQ come from the germline V gene. This CDR3 has 15 residues. J gave up 12 bases and V 6 bases, and 15 bases lay outside the gene matches. CDR3 region: CASKMTGTGLSELFF. The CDR3 nucleotides are TGCGCCAGCAAGATGACCGGGACAGGGTTGTCGGAACTGTTTTTT.

V and J are TRBV5-1 and TRBJ1-1; tentatively, D is TRBD1 (5 bases). The CDR3 runs to 13 residues. Trimming took off 5 bases at V and 0 bases at J, with 8 bases between the two ends. The V gene's germline CDR1 is SGHRS and CDR2 YFSETQ. In DNA, the CDR3 is TGCGCCAGCAGAGGGACGGTGAACACTGAAGCTTTCTTT. Protein sequence: CASRGTVNTEAFF.

The J gene is TRBJ1-1, the V gene TRBV10-2, with D tentatively TRBD1 (5 bases). The CDR3 covers 15 residues. Germline V gives CDR1 WSHSY, CDR2 SAAADI. The ends were cut back, 6 bases at V and 5 bases at J, with 19 bases in the middle. In DNA, the CDR3 is TGCGCCAGCAGGGATAGGACCGTAAGGGGTACTGAAGCTTTCTTT. Amino acid sequence: CASRDRTVRGTEAFF.

This clone has a handful of counts. The chain links TRBV5-4 to TRBJ2-6, with D possibly being TRBD2 (5 bases). Germline CDR1 is SGHNT and CDR2 is YYREEE (reference sequence). The CDR3 is made up of 17 amino acids. V was clipped by 4 bases and J by 4 bases, with 18 bases between them. The CDR3 here is CASSKEAVPRGANVLTF. DNA for the CDR3: TGTGCCAGCAGCAAGGAAGCGGTCCCGAGGGGGGCCAACGTCCTGACTTTC.

The chain couples TRBV7-9 to TRBJ1-1, with D possibly TRBD1 on 5 matching bases. V gave up 5 bases and J gave up 4 bases, with 14 bases separating them. Germline CDR1 reads SEHNR; CDR2 reads FQNEAQ (reference sequence). The CDR3 has 14 amino acids. The CDR3 DNA reads as TGTGCCAGCAGCCCATTTCAGGGCGGCACTGAAGCTTTCTTT. It yields the protein CASSPFQGGTEAFF. Full variable domain (remainder filled in from reference TRBV7-9 and TRBJ1-1): DTGVSQNPRHKITKRGQNVTFRCDPISEHNRLYWYRQTLGQGPEFLTYFQNEAQLEKSRLLSDRFSAERPKGSFSTLEIQRTEQGDSAMYLCASSPFQGGTEAFFGQGTRLTVV.

V and J are TRBV28 and TRBJ2-7, with TRBD1 matching over 10 bases. The V segment lost 6 bases and the J segment 6 bases; nucleotides outside the gene matches: 23. Germline-derived CDR1 and CDR2 are MDHEN and SYDVKM. The CDR3 is 19 residues long. CDR3 loop: CASSYLIFRQGARVGEQYF. CDR3 coding DNA: TGTGCCAGCAGCTATCTCATCTTCAGACAGGGGGCTCGTGTAGGCGAGCAGTACTTC.

The chain combines TRBV5-1 with TRBJ2-5, with D possibly matching TRBD2 (5 bases). Between the trimmed V and J ends, which lost 4 bases and 7 bases, there was a span of 23 bases. CDR3 length: 16 residues. Germline values: CDR1 SGHRS, CDR2 YFSETQ. The CDR3, as DNA: TGCGCCAGCAGCCACACCGACTACACGGATGGAGGGACCCAGTACTTC. As protein: CASSHTDYTDGGTQYF.

The chain joins TRBV7-9 to TRBJ2-3, with D possibly being TRBD2 (5 bases). Germline V CDR1 and CDR2: SEHNR, FQNEAQ (reference sequence). V lost 3 bases and J 3 bases, leaving 10 bases between the germline ends. The CDR3 is made up of 14 amino acids. Here the CDR3 reads CASSFEGVTDTQYF. The CDR3 bases are TGTGCCAGCAGCTTTGAGGGAGTTACAGATACGCAGTATTTT. The entire variable domain, with the rest obtained from reference TRBV7-9 and TRBJ2-3, is as follows: DTGVSQNPRHKITKRGQNVTFRCDPISEHNRLYWYRQTLGQGPEFLTYFQNEAQLEKSRLLSDRFSAERPKGSFSTLEIQRTEQGDSAMYLCASSFEGVTDTQYFGPGTRLTVL.

The chain carries TRBV19 and TRBJ2-1; tentatively, D is TRBD2 (6 bases). The CDR3 has 14 amino acids. The germline V and J ends were trimmed by 3 bases and 5 bases, with 11 bases remaining between them. The germline CDR1 and CDR2 sequences are LNHDA and SQIVND (reference sequence). The CDR3 nucleotides read TGTGCCAGTAGTATGTGGGTAGCGGACAATGAGCAGTTCTTC. As protein: CASSMWVADNEQFF.

The J gene is TRBJ2-1, the V gene TRBV14, with 11 bases matching TRBD2. CDR1 is SGHDN, CDR2 FVKESK, per germline. V was clipped by 3 bases and J by 9 bases; unmatched bases: 4. CDR3 length: 14 residues. CDR3 DNA: TGTGCCAGCAGCCAGTGGCTAGCGGGGGGTGAGCAGTTCTTC. It yields the protein CASSQWLAGGEQFF.

The chain has TRBV27 and TRBJ2-7; no reliable D call. V was cut by 4 bases and J by 2 bases, with 12 bases left in between. The CDR3 is 14 amino acids. Germline V gene sequence: CDR1 MNHEY, CDR2 SMNVEV (reference sequence). CDR3 coding DNA: TGTGCCAGCAGTTCTGGACCCACCGCCTACGAGCAGTACTTC. This codes for CASSSGPTAYEQYF.

CDR3 region: CASKTSGGTAAGEQYF. The CDR3 DNA is TGTGCCAGCAAGACTAGCGGGGGGACGGCTGCCGGGGAGCAGTACTTC. The genes are TRBV4-2 and TRBJ2-7; 13 positions match TRBD2. J lost 7 bases, V lost 7 bases, and 13 bases had no gene match. CDR1 and CDR2 from the germline V gene are LGHNA and YNFKEQ. The CDR3 is 16 amino acids.

V gene TRBV28 combines with J gene TRBJ1-2, with a tentative D call TRBD1 (6 bases). Deletions cut 6 bases from V and 4 bases from J, with 15 bases between. From germline, CDR1 is MDHEN and CDR2 SYDVKM. This CDR3 spans 14 amino acids. Here the CDR3 DNA reads TGTGCCAGCAGGCTGGGGGGCAGAACCTATGGCTACACCTTC. Translating it yields CASRLGGRTYGYTF.

This sequence joins TRBV5-1 and TRBJ2-3; 13 bases are shared with TRBD2. Germline V gives CDR1 SGHRS, CDR2 YFSETQ. The CDR3 consists of 17 residues. Trimming cost V 4 bases and J 2 bases; bases outside gene matches: 7. The CDR3 DNA reads as TGCGCCAGCAGCACCGGGACTAGCGGGGACTTCACAGATACGCAGTATTTT. It codes for CASSTGTSGDFTDTQYF.

This chain links TRBV7-2 with TRBJ1-4, with no clear D. This CDR3 contains 13 residues. The V end lost 5 bases, the J end lost 7 bases, and 11 bases lay between the germline ends. Germline V CDR1 and CDR2: SGHTA, FQGNSA. CDR3 sequence (DNA): TGTGCCAGCAGCCTCCCGGGTCTTGAAAAACTGTTTTTT. Encoded protein: CASSLPGLEKLFF.

This chain joins TRBV7-9 and TRBJ1-1, with 12 positions matching TRBD1. V was clipped by 3 bases and J by 0 bases; unmatched bases: 8. Per the germline V gene, CDR1 is SEHNR and CDR2 is FQNEAQ (reference sequence). This CDR3 has 18 amino acids. The DNA of the CDR3 is TGTGCCAGCAGCTTCGATTTCGGGACAGGGGGCCTGAACACTGAAGCTTTCTTT. It encodes CASSFDFGTGGLNTEAFF.

This clone was observed a few times. This chain links TRBV29-1 with TRBJ2-7; 7 nucleotides match TRBD1. V lost 6 bases and J lost 6; bases outside the gene matches: 14. Germline V CDR1 and CDR2: SQVTM, ANQGSEA. The length of the CDR3 is 14 residues. CDR3: CSVSTTGQITEQYF. CDR3 nucleotides: TGCAGCGTCTCGACTACGGGACAGATCACCGAGCAGTACTTC.

The chain couples TRBV11-3 to TRBJ2-1; 12 bases fit TRBD1. This CDR3 has 15 amino acids. Germline V gives CDR1 SGHNT, CDR2 YENEEA. Unmatched junction bases numbered 2, after V lost 5 bases and J lost 3 bases. CDR3 amino acids: CASSRDRGRYNEQFF. The CDR3 coding sequence is TGTGCCAGCAGCCGGGACAGGGGGCGCTACAATGAGCAGTTCTTC.